The next 24 T cell receptor beta chains were all read from a single sample in a study of cytomegalovirus exposure and HLA in healthy donors. In the PCR, 60 Vbeta and 13 Jbeta primers were used. Data came from immunoSEQ multiplex PCR; TCRdb stores just in-frame clones and leaves some out. The sample holds some 120,000 clones, roughly 78% seen once. Sequenced sample: PBMCs. These receptors were obtained from a man younger than 40 in good health and CMV-seronegative.

This clone was seen a few times. The J gene is TRBJ2-7, the V gene TRBV25-1; a weak D match, TRBD1 (5 bases). V lost 6 bases to trimming and J lost 3 bases, with 9 bases between them. The CDR3 length is 12 residues. Germline CDR1 is MGHDK and CDR2 is SYGVNS. The CDR3 nucleotides read TGTGCCAGCAGCCACCAGGGCTACGAGCAGTACTTC. It codes for CASSHQGYEQYF.

The chain couples TRBV25-1 to TRBJ1-5, with D maybe TRBD1 (6 bases). Per the germline V gene, CDR1 is MGHDK and CDR2 is SYGVNS. The CDR3 consists of 14 residues. V was pared by 3 bases and J by 6 bases, with 12 bases between. The CDR3 DNA reads TGTGCCAGCAGTGAGTCAGGGGAAGGTCAGCCCCAGCATTTT. Translated, it gives CASSESGEGQPQHF.

This clone was picked up a small number of times. The genes are TRBV2 and TRBJ2-7, with a possible D match to TRBD1 (6 bases). Germline lookup yields CDR1 SNHLY and CDR2 FYNNEI. The germline V and J ends were trimmed by 4 bases and 5 bases, with 12 bases remaining between them. The CDR3 extends over 13 amino acids. The CDR3 DNA sequence: TGTGCCAGCAGTGTAGACAGGTGGAACGAGCAGTACTTC. Protein sequence: CASSVDRWNEQYF.

The chain employs TRBV10-1 and TRBJ2-3; 8 nucleotides line up with TRBD2. Trimming cost V 5 bases and J 3 bases; bases outside gene matches: 7. The CDR3 spans 15 residues. Germline lookup yields CDR1 WNHNN and CDR2 SYGVQD (reference sequence). CDR3 protein: CASSTGGFGTDTQYF. The CDR3 nucleotides are TGCGCCAGCAGTACGGGAGGGTTTGGGACAGATACGCAGTATTTT.

V is TRBV7-9 and J is TRBJ2-7, with 10 bases fitting TRBD1. Germline V gene lookup returns CDR1 SEHNR and CDR2 FQNEAQ (reference sequence). With V trimmed by 3 bases and J by 6 bases, 11 bases remained unmatched. This CDR3 comprises 16 residues. CDR3 sequence: CASSFPGTGDEAEQYF. The CDR3 bases are TGTGCCAGCAGCTTCCCCGGGACAGGGGACGAGGCCGAGCAGTACTTC.

This clone was found a few times. The chain couples TRBV10-2 to TRBJ1-4; D gene uncertain. The germline CDR1 and CDR2 sequences are WSHSY and SAAADI. The CDR3 length is 15 residues. V gave up 2 bases and J gave up 0 bases, with 7 bases separating them. The CDR3 nucleotides read TGCGCCAGCAGTGAGCCGGGAACAACTAATGAAAAACTGTTTTTT. Translation gives CASSEPGTTNEKLFF.

The V gene is TRBV4-1, the J gene TRBJ2-1; 12 nucleotides match TRBD2. Germline CDR1 MGHRA, CDR2 YSYEKL. The CDR3 contains 16 residues. Unmatched junction bases numbered 4, after V lost 1 base and J lost 6 bases. CDR3 in amino acids: CASSQAGTSGLNEQFF. CDR3 sequence (DNA): TGCGCCAGCAGCCAAGCCGGGACTAGCGGGCTCAATGAGCAGTTCTTC.

This clone was seen a few times. The chain joins TRBV28 to TRBJ1-1; D perhaps matches TRBD1 (6 bases). The CDR3 covers 15 residues. The germline gives CDR1 MDHEN, CDR2 SYDVKM. V was shortened by 2 bases and J by 1 base, with 11 bases between the two germline ends. The CDR3 bases are TGTGCCAGCAGTTTAATTACCAGGGGGAACACTGAAGCTTTCTTT. Encoded protein: CASSLITRGNTEAFF. Based on the CDR3 plus reference TRBV28 and TRBJ1-1, the full variable domain is DVKVTQSSRYLVKRTGEKVFLECVQDMDHENMFWYRQDPGLGLRLIYFSYDVKMKEKGDIPEGYSVSREKKERFSLILESASTNQTSMYLCASSLITRGNTEAFFGQGTRLTVV.

V usage is TRBV11-3 and J usage is TRBJ2-5; 9 nucleotides line up with TRBD1. This CDR3 comprises 15 residues. J was trimmed by 2 bases and V by 4 bases; bases with no gene match: 5. Germline V gives CDR1 SGHNT, CDR2 YENEEA. The CDR3 here is CASSSRDREQETQYF. CDR3 bases: TGTGCCAGCAGCTCCCGGGACAGGGAGCAAGAGACCCAGTACTTC.

A note on this clone: No conserved phenylalanine or tryptophan is present at the end of the CDR3, so a read error is the likely explanation. The limits of the CDR3 on the DNA are not certain, so only TCRdb's listed CDR3 is given. The rearrangement uses TRBV30 and TRBJ2-7; the D call of TRBD2 is as the table states it, not checked on the DNA. The CDR3 has 12 residues if both end residues are counted. The germline gives CDR1 GTSNPN, CDR2 SVGIG (reference sequence). This CDR3 is CAWSTRAGSSRG.

The CDR3 is CASSLGGRERIGELFF. CDR3 DNA sequence: TGTGCCAGCAGCTTGGGTGGACGGGAGAGAATCGGGGAGCTGTTTTTT. This rearrangement joins TRBV5-4 to TRBJ2-2; TRBD2 might be the D (6 bases). The CDR3 totals 16 residues. Germline-derived CDR1 and CDR2 are SGHNT and YYREEE (reference sequence). Trimming cost V 0 bases and J 7 bases, with 16 bases left between them.

In DNA form, the CDR3 reads TGTGCCAGCAGAGCCTCGGGAGGGTCCGTCTTATACGAGCAGTACTTC. It codes for CASRASGGSVLYEQYF. The chain uses TRBV27 and TRBJ2-7; 8 bases match TRBD2. CDR3 size: 16 residues. CDR1 MNHEY and CDR2 SMNVEV come from the germline V gene (reference sequence). Trimming at V came to 6 bases and at J to 4 bases, leaving 14 bases not matched to a gene.

This chain joins TRBV5-6 and TRBJ2-7; 9 bases are shared with TRBD2. J lost 2 bases, V lost 4 bases, and 13 bases had no gene match. CDR3 length: 17 residues. Germline V gene sequence: CDR1 SGHDT, CDR2 YYEEEE. CDR3 DNA: TGTGCCAGCAGCCGGGGGGTAGCTAGCGGGAAAACCTACGAGCAGTACTTC. Protein product: CASSRGVASGKTYEQYF.

Comments on this clone: One junction end does not reproduce the germline sequence, and a read error may be involved. The genes are TRBV27 and TRBJ1-5; D is possibly TRBD1 (6 bases). The CDR3 runs 16 residues. The germline V gene encodes CDR1 MNHEY and CDR2 SMNVEV (reference sequence). Here the CDR3 reads CASSPDGGPYNQPQNF. Here the CDR3 DNA reads TGTGCCAGCAGCCCCGATGGGGGCCCGTACAATCAGCCCCAGAATTTT.

The chain uses TRBV9 and TRBJ1-2; D remains ambiguous. Germline CDR1 reads SGDLS; CDR2 reads YYNGEE. The CDR3 contains 12 residues. Trimming cost V 3 bases and J 7 bases, with 10 bases left between them. CDR3 loop: CASSAPHAGYTF. CDR3 coding DNA: TGTGCCAGCAGCGCCCCACATGCTGGCTACACCTTC. The full variable domain, rest sourced from reference TRBV9 and TRBJ1-2, is DSGVTQTPKHLITATGQRVTLRCSPRSGDLSVYWYQQSLDQGLQFLIQYYNGEERAKGNILERFSAQQFPDLHSELNLSSLELGDSALYFCASSAPHAGYTFGSGTRLTVV.

This chain uses TRBV6-1 with TRBJ2-2; no clear D. Germline V CDR1 and CDR2: MNHNS, SASEGT. V was cut by 4 bases and J by 4 bases, with 7 bases left in between. This CDR3 region has 13 residues. In DNA, the CDR3 is TGTGCCAGCAGTGCGAGCCGCACCGGGGAGCTGTTTTTT. It codes for CASSASRTGELFF.

The CDR3 coding sequence is TGTGCCAGCAGCTTAACCCCTAGCTCCTACGAGCAGTACTTC. It specifies CASSLTPSSYEQYF. The chain carries TRBV7-9 and TRBJ2-7; no reliable D call. Looked up from germline, CDR1 is SEHNR and CDR2 is FQNEAQ (reference sequence). V was pared by 2 bases and J by 0 bases, with 8 bases between. The CDR3 runs 14 residues.

The gene calls are TRBV28 and TRBJ1-2; maybe TRBD1 (6 bases). The CDR3 is 14 residues long. Trimming stripped 2 bases from V and 5 bases from J, with 12 bases between. CDR1 is MDHEN and CDR2 is SYDVKM in the germline V gene. In nucleotides, the CDR3 is TGTGCCAGCAGTTTAAGACAGGAAAGTTATGGCTACACCTTC. It is translated as CASSLRQESYGYTF.

Turning to this clone: One end of the junction is discordant with germline, which a read error may explain. V is TRBV9 and J is TRBJ1-1; D unclear. The CDR3 runs to 14 residues. Germline V gene sequence: CDR1 SGDLS, CDR2 YYNGEE. DNA for the CDR3: TGTGCCAGCAGCGTTTCGGACTGGAACCCTGAAGCTTTCTTT. Translating it yields CASSVSDWNPEAFF.

The V call is TRBV27, the J call TRBJ2-5, with D maybe TRBD2 (7 bases). V gave up 6 bases and J gave up 2 bases, with 16 bases separating them. The CDR3 is 15 amino acids. The V gene's germline CDR1 is MNHEY and CDR2 SMNVEV (reference sequence). CDR3 sequence: CASRLLGGEQETQYF. The CDR3 region has the DNA TGTGCCAGCAGACTCTTAGGGGGGGAACAAGAGACCCAGTACTTC.

The chain couples TRBV9 to TRBJ2-1; the D gene is possibly TRBD2 (5 bases). The CDR3 is made up of 15 amino acids. Germline lookup yields CDR1 SGDLS and CDR2 YYNGEE. Trimming removed 4 bases from V and 2 bases from J, with 13 bases in between. CDR3 protein: CASSPGSATYNEQFF. CDR3 in DNA: TGTGCCAGCAGCCCCGGTAGCGCAACCTACAATGAGCAGTTCTTC. Together with reference TRBV9 and TRBJ2-1, the CDR3 gives the full variable domain: DSGVTQTPKHLITATGQRVTLRCSPRSGDLSVYWYQQSLDQGLQFLIQYYNGEERAKGNILERFSAQQFPDLHSELNLSSLELGDSALYFCASSPGSATYNEQFFGPGTRLTVL.

In this sample, this clone turned up once. The gene calls are TRBV30 and TRBJ1-1; D uncertain. Per germline, CDR1 GTSNPN and CDR2 SVGIG (reference sequence). This CDR3 comprises 11 residues. V dropped 1 base and J dropped 8 bases, with 8 bases sitting between them. The CDR3: CAWSGLVEAFF. As DNA, the CDR3 is TGTGCCTGGAGTGGGCTGGTGGAAGCTTTCTTT. Looking up the rest from reference TRBV30 and TRBJ1-1 gives the full variable domain: SQTIHQWPATLVQPVGSPLSLECTVEGTSNPNLYWYRQAAGRGLQLLFYSVGIGQISSEVPQNLSASRPQDRQFILSSKKLLLSDSGFYLCAWSGLVEAFFGQGTRLTVV.

The V gene is TRBV30, the J gene TRBJ2-5; 13 positions agree with TRBD2. The J segment lost 4 bases and the V segment lost 4 bases, leaving 3 bases of the junction unmatched. The CDR3 has 14 residues. Germline V gene data show CDR1 as GTSNPN and CDR2 as SVGIG (reference sequence). CDR3 nucleotide sequence: TGTGCCTGGAAACTAGCGGGAGGGCGAGAGACCCAGTACTTC. It translates to CAWKLAGGRETQYF. The whole variable domain, remainder taken from reference TRBV30 and TRBJ2-5, is SQTIHQWPATLVQPVGSPLSLECTVEGTSNPNLYWYRQAAGRGLQLLFYSVGIGQISSEVPQNLSASRPQDRQFILSSKKLLLSDSGFYLCAWKLAGGRETQYFGPGTRLLVL.

The chain uses TRBV6-5 and TRBJ2-6; 7 bases match TRBD2. Germline loops: CDR1 MNHEY, CDR2 SVGAGI. This CDR3 comprises 15 residues. J was trimmed by 0 bases and V by 4 bases; bases with no gene match: 0. CDR3 in amino acids: CASSWTSSGANVLTF. DNA of the CDR3: TGTGCCAGCAGTTGGACTAGCTCTGGGGCCAACGTCCTGACTTTC.